What follows are 25 T cell receptor beta chains derived from one specimen sequenced in a study of CD8 T cells in Susac syndrome. RNA was extracted with the RNeasy kit, and a quantity of about 0.45 to 1 ug was reverse transcribed using random hexamers. TCRdb reanalysed the immunoSEQ multiplex PCR reads using MiXCR and keeps one entry per CDR3 protein. The table lists 130,000 to 150,000 distinct CDR3 sequences, 90% to 95% of them singletons. Sequencing input: CD8+ T cells from PBMCs. The receptors derive from a human donor in good health.

V and J are TRBV28 and TRBJ1-5; D possibly corresponds to TRBD1 (5 bases). This CDR3 is 14 amino acids long. Germline V CDR1 and CDR2: MDHEN, SYDVKM. With 3 bases removed from V and 6 bases from J, the gap between germline ends came to 12 bases. For the CDR3, the DNA is TGTGCCAGCAGTTTCAGGGCTTTTTCTCAGCCCCAGCATTTT. It encodes CASSFRAFSQPQHF.

The J gene is TRBJ2-7, the V gene TRBV20-1, with D perhaps matching TRBD2 (6 bases). The CDR3 runs 14 residues. The germline V and J ends were trimmed by 1 base and 1 base, with 11 bases remaining between them. CDR1 and CDR2 (germline): DFQATT, SNEGSKA (reference sequence). CDR3 sequence reads: CSARGTKTSYEQYF. The CDR3 DNA follows: TGCAGTGCTAGAGGGACTAAAACGTCCTACGAGCAGTACTTC.

The rearrangement joins TRBV4-3 to TRBJ2-3; no firm D call. V lost 1 base and J 2 bases, leaving 16 bases between the germline ends. The CDR3 is 17 amino acids. From germline, CDR1 is LGHNA and CDR2 YSLEER. For the CDR3, the DNA is TGCGCCAGCAGCCAAGCATGGGTCGGCGGCGCCACAGATACGCAGTATTTT. Its protein product is CASSQAWVGGATDTQYF.

The chain carries TRBV20-1 and TRBJ2-7, with TRBD1 as a possible D gene (6 bases). The germline V and J ends were trimmed by 5 bases and 4 bases, with 9 bases remaining between them. The CDR3 consists of 11 residues. Germline CDR1 DFQATT, CDR2 SNEGSKA (reference sequence). The chain's CDR3 is CSAGTQYEQYF. CDR3 DNA: TGCAGTGCTGGGACACAATACGAGCAGTACTTC.

This clonotype occurred once. The CDR3 reads CSVDRQGATGELFF. DNA for the CDR3: TGCAGCGTTGATCGACAGGGCGCCACCGGGGAGCTGTTTTTT. The rearrangement uses TRBV29-1 and TRBJ2-2; the match to TRBD1 covers 7 bases. CDR1 and CDR2 (germline): SQVTM, ANQGSEA. After removal of 3 bases from V and 4 bases from J, the junction contained 5 bases not matched to a gene. CDR3 length: 14 residues.

This clonotype has just one count. This rearrangement joins TRBV3-1 to TRBJ2-7, with D maybe TRBD1 (5 bases). Germline lookup yields CDR1 LGHDT and CDR2 YNNKEL (reference sequence). The CDR3 covers 14 residues. Trimming left V 1 base short and J 1 base short, with 8 bases between. The CDR3 protein is CASSQGQYSYEQYF. CDR3 in DNA: TGTGCCAGCAGCCAAGGACAGTATTCCTACGAGCAGTACTTC.

This clonotype was seen only once. The chain carries TRBV7-9 and TRBJ2-7, with D hard to call. The germline V gene has CDR1 SEHNR and CDR2 FQNEAQ (reference sequence). The CDR3 runs to 16 residues. V lost 1 base and J lost 0, with 13 bases in between. The CDR3 protein is CASSLVGRGSSYEQYF. The DNA of the CDR3 is TGTGCCAGCAGCTTAGTAGGTAGAGGCAGCTCCTACGAGCAGTACTTC.

This clonotype was recorded once. This rearrangement joins TRBV9 to TRBJ1-1; D might be TRBD1 (6 bases). The CDR3 is 11 amino acids. Trimming took off 3 bases at V and 11 bases at J, with 11 bases between the two ends. Germline loops: CDR1 SGDLS, CDR2 YYNGEE. The CDR3 coding sequence is TGTGCCAGCAGCGAGGGGACACGTGCTTTCTTT. It yields the protein CASSEGTRAFF.

The J gene is TRBJ2-1, the V gene TRBV7-7; perhaps TRBD2 as D (5 bases). Germline CDR1 is SSHAT and CDR2 is FNYEAQ (reference sequence). The CDR3 runs to 14 residues. Trimming shortened V by 5 bases and J by 3 bases, and 11 bases separated the two germline ends. The CDR3 bases are TGTGCCAGCAGCCCGACGGGGAACTACAATGAGCAGTTCTTC. Protein product: CASSPTGNYNEQFF.

The rearrangement links TRBV7-8 to TRBJ1-5; D is uncertain. The CDR3 runs to 14 residues. Deletions cut 3 bases from V and 6 bases from J, with 12 bases between. Germline CDR1 and CDR2: SGHVS and FQNEAQ. CDR3 in amino acids: CASSFFSPSQPQHF. CDR3 DNA: TGTGCCAGCAGCTTTTTCAGTCCCAGTCAGCCCCAGCATTTT.

V usage is TRBV20-1 and J usage is TRBJ2-7, with 8 bases lining up with TRBD2. The V gene end was trimmed by 7 bases and the J gene end by 0 bases; junction bases not matched to a gene: 8. CDR1 and CDR2 (germline): DFQATT, SNEGSKA (reference sequence). The CDR3 is 14 residues long. The CDR3 bases are TGCAGTGTCCCTTTTAGCGGGGACTCCTACGAGCAGTACTTC. This translates into CSVPFSGDSYEQYF.

This clonotype was observed once. The gene calls are TRBV27 and TRBJ2-7; TRBD2 matches 7 bases. Germline CDR1 MNHEY, CDR2 SMNVEV (reference sequence). J was trimmed by 4 bases and V by 2 bases; bases with no gene match: 5. The CDR3 covers 14 residues. This CDR3 reads CASSLTVSGYEQYF. Here the CDR3 DNA reads TGTGCCAGCAGTTTAACGGTTAGCGGGTACGAGCAGTACTTC.

This chain joins TRBV13 and TRBJ2-7; TRBD1 or TRBD2 may be the D gene (5 bases each). Between the trimmed V and J ends, which lost 5 bases and 3 bases, there was a span of 14 bases. The CDR3 loop spans 14 amino acids. Germline V lookup: CDR1 PRHDT, CDR2 FYEKMQ (reference sequence). The DNA for the CDR3 is TGTGCCAGCAGCCGAGAGGGGAATTACTACGAGCAGTACTTC. Amino acids: CASSREGNYYEQYF.

This clonotype has just one count. CDR3 DNA: TGCAGCGTTGAAGGAGGAAGGGGGTTGGGCACTGAAGCTTTCTTT. It specifies CSVEGGRGLGTEAFF. V is TRBV29-1 and J is TRBJ1-1; D perhaps matches TRBD1 (6 bases). Germline lookup yields CDR1 SQVTM and CDR2 ANQGSEA. CDR3 size: 15 residues. Trimming removed 1 base at V and 4 bases at J, with 16 bases between.

This chain joins TRBV4-3 and TRBJ2-3; 11 bases line up with TRBD2. Germline trimming cut 0 bases from V and 4 bases from J; bases unmatched to any gene: 6. The CDR3 spans 17 residues. Germline-derived CDR1 and CDR2 are LGHNA and YSLEER. CDR3 region: CASSQDVSSGRPDTQYF. The CDR3 coding sequence is TGCGCCAGCAGCCAAGATGTCTCTAGCGGGAGGCCAGATACGCAGTATTTT.

This chain joins TRBV27 and TRBJ2-2; no reliable D call. The ends were cut back, 0 bases at V and 4 bases at J, with 3 bases in the middle. Looked up from germline, CDR1 is MNHEY and CDR2 is SMNVEV (reference sequence). The CDR3 is 13 amino acids. CDR3 region: CASSLSTTGELFF. In nucleotides, the CDR3 is TGTGCCAGCAGTTTATCTACCACCGGGGAGCTGTTTTTT.

The rearrangement links TRBV19 to TRBJ2-7; D uncertain. V dropped 4 bases and J dropped 0 bases, with 10 bases sitting between them. The CDR3 consists of 14 residues. CDR1 and CDR2 from the germline V gene are LNHDA and SQIVND (reference sequence). CDR3 in DNA: TGTGCCAGTAGTAGAAGCGAAAGCTCCTACGAGCAGTACTTC. Residues: CASSRSESSYEQYF.

CDR3 residues: CASSLGTVPEQYF. For the CDR3, the DNA is TGTGCCAGCAGCCTCGGCACGGTTCCGGAGCAGTACTTC. V and J are TRBV3-1 and TRBJ2-7; the D is unclear. V lost 4 bases and J 7 bases, leaving 14 bases between the germline ends. Germline V gene sequence: CDR1 LGHDT, CDR2 YNNKEL (reference sequence). The CDR3 consists of 13 residues.

This clonotype has only a few counts. The genes are TRBV19 and TRBJ2-7; D is undetermined. V was trimmed by 8 bases and J by 3 bases, leaving 14 bases between them. Germline V gene data show CDR1 as LNHDA and CDR2 as SQIVND (reference sequence). The CDR3 extends over 13 amino acids. CDR3 nucleotides: TGTGCCAGTTCGCTTGGAGCAGGCTACGAGCAGTACTTC. Residues: CASSLGAGYEQYF.

The V gene is TRBV5-6, the J gene TRBJ1-3; D is uncertain. The V end lost 1 base, the J end lost 0 bases, and 5 bases lay between the germline ends. CDR1 and CDR2 (germline): SGHDT, YYEEEE. CDR3 length: 14 residues. CDR3 nucleotides: TGTGCCAGCAGCTTGAATCCCTCTGGAAACACCATATATTTT. The encoded protein is CASSLNPSGNTIYF.

This chain uses TRBV2 with TRBJ1-2, with unresolved D. The CDR3 length is 15 residues. V was cut by 1 base and J by 0 bases, with 9 bases left in between. Looked up from germline, CDR1 is SNHLY and CDR2 is FYNNEI. CDR3 loop: CASSEVRPANYGYTF. The CDR3 region has the DNA TGTGCCAGCAGTGAAGTCCGTCCCGCTAACTATGGCTACACCTTC. Full variable domain (outside the CDR3, taken from reference TRBV2 and TRBJ1-2): EPEVTQTPSHQVTQMGQEVILRCVPISNHLYFYWYRQILGQKVEFLVSFYNNEISEKSEIFDDQFSVERPDGSNFTLKIRSTKLEDSAMYFCASSEVRPANYGYTFGSGTRLTVV.

This clonotype was counted only a few times. The CDR3 loop is CATSDSNTEAFF. CDR3 nucleotide sequence: TGTGCCACTTCGGACAGCAACACTGAAGCTTTCTTT. The V gene is TRBV12-3 or TRBV12-4, the J gene TRBJ1-1; the D gene is possibly TRBD1 (6 bases). The CDR3 covers 12 residues. V lost 10 bases and J lost 2, with 11 bases in between.

This rearrangement joins TRBV20-1 to TRBJ2-1; TRBD1 agrees at 7 bases. Trimming removed 4 bases from V and 6 bases from J; junction bases left unmatched: 12. CDR1 and CDR2 from the germline V gene are DFQATT and SNEGSKA (reference sequence). This CDR3 has 15 amino acids. DNA of the CDR3: TGCAGTGCTAAGACAGGGCGTTTGGTTCCCAATGAGCAGTTCTTC. Its translation: CSAKTGRLVPNEQFF.

The V call is TRBV27, the J call TRBJ2-4; D unclear. The V gene's germline CDR1 is MNHEY and CDR2 SMNVEV (reference sequence). The CDR3 has 11 amino acids. V lost 7 bases and J 1 base, leaving 2 bases between the germline ends. This CDR3 is CASTAKNIQYF. Here the CDR3 DNA reads TGTGCCAGCACGGCCAAAAACATTCAGTACTTC.

This clonotype has a handful of counts. The chain carries TRBV7-2 and TRBJ2-1, with D unresolved. The CDR3 sequence is 11 residues long. Trimming left V 2 bases short and J 6 bases short, with 2 bases between. Germline lookup yields CDR1 SGHTA and CDR2 FQGNSA. The CDR3 region has the DNA TGTGCCAGCAGCTTAATCAATGAGCAGTTCTTC. Translation: CASSLINEQFF.